The rows below give T cell receptor beta chains drawn from one sample of a study of beta chain features in type 1 diabetes. Data came from immunoSEQ multiplex PCR; TCRdb stores just in-frame clones and leaves some out. The sample carries 360,000 or so clones, around 20% recorded once. The specimen sequenced was naive CD4+ T cells from blood. These receptors were obtained from a woman younger than 30 in good health. The CDR3 runs from the conserved cysteine through the conserved F or W. D genes are given only for firm matches.

TRBJ2-7	TRBD1	TRBV9	CASSPGQGVNEQYF
TRBJ2-1	-	TRBV5-6	CASSQQFGRGGNEQFF
TRBJ2-5	-	TRBV5-1	CASSLGTEETQYF
TRBJ2-4	TRBD2	TRBV7-3	CASSLVSGRAKNIQYF
TRBJ2-7	TRBD2	TRBV4-1	CASSQPTSGSYEQYF
TRBJ1-5	TRBD1	TRBV6-6	CASSRTGGDQPQHF
TRBJ2-7	TRBD2	TRBV7-2	CASSLVAGVAYEQYF
TRBJ2-5	TRBD1	TRBV5-5	CASSFTGGETQYF
TRBJ1-1	-	TRBV13	CASSFDRATGTEAFF
TRBJ2-5	-	TRBV5-1	CASSWGEETQYF
TRBJ2-5	-	TRBV21-1	CASSKTWPRKFETQYF
TRBJ1-1	-	TRBV6-1	CASSLPTTEAFF
TRBJ1-2	-	TRBV14	CASSQESRYYGYTF
TRBJ1-6	TRBD1	TRBV7-8	CASSGGQGLGGSPLHF
TRBJ2-3	TRBD2	TRBV19	CASSINRLAGTDTQYF
TRBJ2-6	TRBD1	TRBV13	CASSPADRDSGANVLTF
TRBJ2-7	TRBD1	TRBV29-1	CSVERAGGEQYF
TRBJ1-5	TRBD1	TRBV5-1	CASSQGQGAGPQHF
TRBJ2-5	-	TRBV18	CASSPTAGETQYF
TRBJ1-1	TRBD1	TRBV29-1	CSVDNTGGTEAFF
TRBJ2-5	-	TRBV27	CASSLQGRETQYF
TRBJ2-7	TRBD2	TRBV5-1	CASSLTSGSSYEQYF
TRBJ2-3	TRBD2	TRBV5-6	CASSSTAGSTDTQYF
TRBJ2-7	-	TRBV6-5	CASSYGQGSDVEQYF
TRBJ2-6	-	TRBV25-1	CASSEFGSGANVLTF
TRBJ2-3	-	TRBV11-1	CASSPVALEDGDTQYF
TRBJ2-7	-	TRBV11-3	CASSLTQGTYEQYF
TRBJ2-1	TRBD1	TRBV7-2	CASSQDRGSYNEQFF
TRBJ2-7	-	TRBV2	CASNQEGLYYEQYF
TRBJ2-1	-	TRBV5-1	CASSIQGGEQFF
TRBJ1-1	TRBD1	TRBV30	CAWNRGGVNTEAFF
TRBJ2-3	-	TRBV11-2	CASSRGDTQYF
TRBJ2-5	-	TRBV5-1	CASSLAPGELQETQYF
TRBJ1-1	-	TRBV6-5	CASRRTGLNEAFF
TRBJ1-2	TRBD1	TRBV29-1	CSVLQGAGYTF
TRBJ2-3	-	TRBV11-3	CASSVNPTDTQYF
TRBJ1-6	TRBD1	TRBV6-5	CASSLTGADNSPLHF
TRBJ2-2	-	TRBV4-2	CASSQGTGTGELFF
TRBJ2-3	TRBD2	TRBV4-1	CASSHPRGLAVTDTQYF
TRBJ2-7	-	TRBV2	CASRALAIYEQYF
TRBJ2-5	TRBD2	TRBV7-2	CASSLGAGGQETQYF
TRBJ2-3	-	TRBV2	CASSPHRGGTDTQYF
TRBJ2-7	TRBD2	TRBV27	CASRLGTTSSYEQYF
TRBJ2-3	TRBD2	TRBV5-1	CASSLVAGGLTDEYF
TRBJ2-5	-	TRBV2	CASSEARQETQYF
TRBJ2-2	TRBD1	TRBV2	CASSPGQGLGELFF
TRBJ1-1	-	TRBV20-1	CSASPGTEAFF
TRBJ2-5	TRBD2	TRBV9	CASSPGLAGLGQETQYF
TRBJ2-1	-	TRBV5-1	CASSLGTRNSYNEQFF
TRBJ1-5	TRBD1	TRBV7-9	CASSLMQGDQPQHF
TRBJ1-1	TRBD1	TRBV6-1	CASSTRQGNTEAFF
TRBJ1-5	TRBD1	TRBV4-1	CASSHPRDRVSQPQHF
TRBJ2-1	TRBD2	TRBV30	CAWTTSGYNEQFF
TRBJ1-2	-	TRBV5-4	CASSLEGASPYGYTF
TRBJ2-3	TRBD2	TRBV6-6	CASRLAGGPSTDTQYF